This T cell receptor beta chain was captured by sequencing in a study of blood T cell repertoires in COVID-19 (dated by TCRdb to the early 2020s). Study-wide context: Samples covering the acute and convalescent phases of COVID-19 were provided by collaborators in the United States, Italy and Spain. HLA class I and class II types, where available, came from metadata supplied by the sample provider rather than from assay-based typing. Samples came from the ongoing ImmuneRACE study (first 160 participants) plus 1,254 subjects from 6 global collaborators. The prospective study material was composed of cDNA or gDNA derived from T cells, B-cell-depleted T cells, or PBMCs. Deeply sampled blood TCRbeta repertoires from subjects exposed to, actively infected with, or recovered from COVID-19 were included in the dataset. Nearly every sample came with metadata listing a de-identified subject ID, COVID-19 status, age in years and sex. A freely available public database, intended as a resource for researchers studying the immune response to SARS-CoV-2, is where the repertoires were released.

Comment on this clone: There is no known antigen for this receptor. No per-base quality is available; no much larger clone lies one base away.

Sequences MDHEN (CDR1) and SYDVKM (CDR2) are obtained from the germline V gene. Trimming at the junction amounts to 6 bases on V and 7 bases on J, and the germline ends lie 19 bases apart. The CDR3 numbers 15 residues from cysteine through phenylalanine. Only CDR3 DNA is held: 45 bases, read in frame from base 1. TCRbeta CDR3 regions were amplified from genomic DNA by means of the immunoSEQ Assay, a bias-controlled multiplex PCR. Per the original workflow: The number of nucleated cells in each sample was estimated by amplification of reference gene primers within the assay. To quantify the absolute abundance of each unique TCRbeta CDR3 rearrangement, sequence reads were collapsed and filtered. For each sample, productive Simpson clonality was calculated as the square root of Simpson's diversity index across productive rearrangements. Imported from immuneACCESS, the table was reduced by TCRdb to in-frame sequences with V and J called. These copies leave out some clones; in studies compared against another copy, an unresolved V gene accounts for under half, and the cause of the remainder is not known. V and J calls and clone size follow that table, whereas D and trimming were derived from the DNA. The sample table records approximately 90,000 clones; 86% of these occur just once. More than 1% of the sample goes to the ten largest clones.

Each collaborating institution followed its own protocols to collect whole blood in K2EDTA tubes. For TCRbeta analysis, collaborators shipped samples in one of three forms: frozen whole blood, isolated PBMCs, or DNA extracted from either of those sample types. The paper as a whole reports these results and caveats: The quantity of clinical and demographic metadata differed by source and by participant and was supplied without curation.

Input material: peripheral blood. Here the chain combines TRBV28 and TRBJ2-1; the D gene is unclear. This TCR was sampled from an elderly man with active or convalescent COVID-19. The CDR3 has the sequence CASSWVHDRRNEQFF. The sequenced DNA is TGTGCCAGCAGCTGGGTACACGATAGGAGAAATGAGCAGTTCTTC. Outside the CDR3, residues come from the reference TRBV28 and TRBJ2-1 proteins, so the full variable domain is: DVKVTQSSRYLVKRTGEKVFLECVQDMDHENMFWYRQDPGLGLRLIYFSYDVKMKEKGDIPEGYSVSREKKERFSLILESASTNQTSMYLCASSWVHDRRNEQFFGPGTRLTVL.